This TCR beta chain was captured in a study of blood T cell repertoires in COVID-19. Method: immunoSEQ multiplex PCR; TCRdb's copy keeps in-frame clones and lacks some. Among a few hundred thousand clones, roughly 87% were seen once, and the ten largest hold roughly 2%. After removal of 1 base from V and 8 bases from J, the junction contained 6 bases not matched to a gene. Looked up from germline, CDR1 is LGHNA and CDR2 is YSLEER. The CDR3 extends over 16 amino acids. The V gene is TRBV4-3, the J gene TRBJ2-2; 11 bases align to TRBD1. Sequencing was done on a sample of peripheral blood. This clonotype was obtained from a woman in her fifties or sixties who had recovered from COVID-19. For the CDR3, the DNA is TGCGCCAGCAGCCAAGTCGTCGGGACAGGGGGAGGGGAGCTGTTTTTT. Translating gives CASSQVVGTGGGELFF.